This entry describes one T cell receptor (beta chain). Its antigen remains unidentified. Two lung cancer pathologists independently confirmed each histologic diagnosis. This sample was included in a study of immune evolution from preneoplasia to lung adenocarcinoma. General observations from the study: Highest clonality occurred in KRAS-mutant, not EGFR-mutant or double wild-type, nodules.

The germline gives CDR1 SGHRS, CDR2 YFSETQ. This CDR3 region has 15 residues. The V and J ends lost 2 bases and 4 bases, in that order; junction bases with no gene match: 3. Sequencing used immunoSEQ multiplex PCR; TCRdb keeps in-frame clones, though not all of them. Counted here are roughly 38,000 clones, roughly 71% occurring once; the ten biggest clones make up about 6.5%. The chain employs TRBV5-1 and TRBJ2-3; 11 bases align to TRBD1. The sample consisted of FFPE invasive lung adenocarcinoma tissue. The sequence was obtained from a person in their sixties or seventies with lung adenocarcinoma. The CDR3 nucleotides read TGCGCCAGCAGCTTTGGGACAGGGGGTGCAGATACGCAGTATTTT. Translating it yields CASSFGTGGADTQYF.